This T cell receptor beta chain was captured by sequencing in a study of blood T cell repertoires in COVID-19. Study-level background: COVID-19 samples collected from the United States, Italy and Spain covered acute and convalescent phases. Sources were T cells, B-cell-depleted T cells, or PBMCs; the material itself was cDNA or gDNA.

The V gene's germline CDR1 is GTSNPN and CDR2 SVGIG (reference sequence). This CDR3 region has 15 residues. V shed 3 bases, J shed 2 bases, and the junction held 6 bases outside the gene matches. The authors' processing: How many nucleated cells were present was estimated from reference gene primer amplification. The table came from immunoSEQ multiplex PCR; TCRdb's copy has only in-frame clones and leaves some out. V and J calls and clone size are as listed in that table; D and trimming were resolved from the DNA. This table holds 90,000 to 100,000 clones, over 75% found once. This TCR was recovered from a man aged 50 or older with acute or convalescent COVID-19. The sequencing input was peripheral blood. This rearrangement joins TRBV30 to TRBJ2-2; 7 bases map to TRBD2. In nucleotides, the CDR3 is TGTGCCTGGAGGGGGGACTACTTAAACACCGGGGAGCTGTTTTTT. Its protein product is CAWRGDYLNTGELFF.